This T cell receptor beta chain was obtained from a study of CD8 T cells in Susac syndrome. Points from the study as a whole: The authors found no clonal expansion in Susac syndrome CD4+ T cell repertoires.

V lost 4 bases to trimming and J lost 10 bases; unmatched junction nucleotides: 9. The CDR3 is 13 residues long. The germline CDR1 and CDR2 sequences are DFQATT and SNEGSKA (reference sequence). TCR beta sequencing was performed on blood CD8+ and CD4+ T cells. TEMRA cells underwent FACS enrichment and CD8+ and CD4+ T cells underwent negative isolation. Concerning this clonotype itself: Its target is not known.

RNA in amounts of roughly 0.45 to 1 ug was reverse transcribed with random hexamers. TCRdb re-derived calls from the immunoSEQ multiplex PCR reads in MiXCR, one entry per CDR3 protein. The sample has under 200,000 distinct CDR3 sequences; roughly 95% are singletons. The sequence came from a human donor with Susac syndrome. V gene TRBV20-1 combines with J gene TRBJ1-4; 7 bases align to TRBD1. Material: CD4+ T cells from PBMCs. The CDR3 spells CSATRDSGVKLFF. In DNA form, the CDR3 reads TGCAGTGCTACACGGGACAGCGGAGTAAAACTGTTTTTT.